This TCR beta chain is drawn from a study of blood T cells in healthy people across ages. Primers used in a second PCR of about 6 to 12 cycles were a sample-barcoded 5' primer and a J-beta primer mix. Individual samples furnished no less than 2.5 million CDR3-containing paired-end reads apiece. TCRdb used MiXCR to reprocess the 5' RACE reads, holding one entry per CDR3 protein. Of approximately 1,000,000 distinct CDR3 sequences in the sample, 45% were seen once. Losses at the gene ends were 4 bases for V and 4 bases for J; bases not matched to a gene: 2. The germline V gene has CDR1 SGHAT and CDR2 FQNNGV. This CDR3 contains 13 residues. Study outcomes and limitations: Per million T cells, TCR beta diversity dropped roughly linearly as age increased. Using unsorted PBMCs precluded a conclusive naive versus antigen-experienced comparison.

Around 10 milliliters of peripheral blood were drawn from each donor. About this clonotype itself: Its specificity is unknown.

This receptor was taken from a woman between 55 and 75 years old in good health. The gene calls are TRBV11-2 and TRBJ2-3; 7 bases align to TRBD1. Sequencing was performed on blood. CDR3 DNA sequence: TGTGCCAGCAGCTCACAGGGGCCAGATACGCAGTATTTT. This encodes CASSSQGPDTQYF.